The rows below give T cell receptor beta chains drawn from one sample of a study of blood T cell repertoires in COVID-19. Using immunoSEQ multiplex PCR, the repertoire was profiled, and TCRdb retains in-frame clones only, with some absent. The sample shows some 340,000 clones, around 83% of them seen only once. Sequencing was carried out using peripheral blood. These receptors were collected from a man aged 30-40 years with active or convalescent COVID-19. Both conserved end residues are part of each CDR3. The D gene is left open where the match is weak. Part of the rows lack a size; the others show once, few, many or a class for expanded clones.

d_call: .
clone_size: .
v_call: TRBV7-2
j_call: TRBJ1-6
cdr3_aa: CASSIRGGEGSPLHF
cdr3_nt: TGTGCCAGCAGCATAAGAGGCGGGGAGGGCTCACCCCTCCACTTT

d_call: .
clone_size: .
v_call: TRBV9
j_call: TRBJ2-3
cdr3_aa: CASSAHEPSTDTQYF
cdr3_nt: TGTGCCAGCAGCGCCCACGAGCCATCCACAGATACGCAGTATTTT

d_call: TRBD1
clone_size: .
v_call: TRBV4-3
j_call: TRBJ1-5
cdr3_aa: CASSPAAGTGANQPQHF
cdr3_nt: TGCGCCAGCAGCCCCGCGGCTGGGACAGGGGCCAATCAGCCCCAGCATTTT

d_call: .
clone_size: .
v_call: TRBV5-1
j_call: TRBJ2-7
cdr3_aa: CASSQGLHSYEQYF
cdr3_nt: TGCGCCAGCAGCCAGGGACTCCACTCCTACGAGCAGTACTTC

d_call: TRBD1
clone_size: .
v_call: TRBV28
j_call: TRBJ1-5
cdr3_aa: CASSFSDRVNQPQHF
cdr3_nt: TGTGCCAGCAGTTTTTCCGACAGGGTCAATCAGCCCCAGCATTTT

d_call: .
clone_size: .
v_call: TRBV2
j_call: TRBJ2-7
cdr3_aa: CASRQGPYEQYF
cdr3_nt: TGTGCCAGCAGACAGGGCCCCTACGAGCAGTACTTC

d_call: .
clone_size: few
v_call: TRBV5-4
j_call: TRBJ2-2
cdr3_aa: CASSLGGNTGELFF
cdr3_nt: TGTGCCAGCAGCTTAGGGGGGAACACCGGGGAGCTGTTTTTT

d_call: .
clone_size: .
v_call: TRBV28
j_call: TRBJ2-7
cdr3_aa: CASRRGTPSYEQYF
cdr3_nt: TGTGCCAGCAGGCGTGGGACACCTTCCTACGAGCAGTACTTC

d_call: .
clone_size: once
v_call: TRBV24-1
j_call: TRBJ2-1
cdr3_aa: CATSDPRPVANNEQFF
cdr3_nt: TGTGCCACCAGTGACCCTCGGCCCGTAGCAAACAATGAGCAGTTCTTC

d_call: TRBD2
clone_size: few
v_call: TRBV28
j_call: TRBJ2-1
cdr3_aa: CASRRALAGYNEQFF
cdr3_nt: TGTGCCAGCAGGCGGGCCCTAGCGGGGTACAATGAGCAGTTCTTC

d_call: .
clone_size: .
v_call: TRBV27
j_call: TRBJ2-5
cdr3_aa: CASRDNQETQYF
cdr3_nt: TGTGCCAGCAGGGACAATCAAGAGACCCAGTACTTC

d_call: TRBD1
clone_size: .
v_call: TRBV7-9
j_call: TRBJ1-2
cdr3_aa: CASSSPPTGGNYGYTF
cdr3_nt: TGTGCCAGCAGCTCACCCCCGACAGGGGGCAACTATGGCTACACCTTC

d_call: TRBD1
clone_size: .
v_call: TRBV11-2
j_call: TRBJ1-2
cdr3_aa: CASSLVGDSGTVNRYGYTF
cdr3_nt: TGTGCCAGCAGCTTAGTAGGGGACTCCGGGACAGTGAATCGCTATGGCTACACCTTC

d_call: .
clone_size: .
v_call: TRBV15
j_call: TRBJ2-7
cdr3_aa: CATSREKGTGLSYEQYF
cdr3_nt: TGTGCCACCAGCAGAGAAAAGGGAACAGGGCTTTCCTACGAGCAGTACTTC

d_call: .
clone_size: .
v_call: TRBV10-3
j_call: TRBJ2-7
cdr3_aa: CAISDPTGGRGDTYEQYF
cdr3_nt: TGTGCCATCAGTGACCCCACAGGAGGCAGGGGAGATACCTACGAGCAGTACTTC

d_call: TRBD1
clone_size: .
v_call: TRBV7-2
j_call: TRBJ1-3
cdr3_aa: CASSPDRAISGNTIYF
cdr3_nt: TGTGCCAGCAGCCCCGACAGGGCTATCTCTGGAAACACCATATATTTT

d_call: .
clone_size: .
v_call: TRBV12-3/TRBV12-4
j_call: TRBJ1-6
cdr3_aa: CASSLKEESPLHF
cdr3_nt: TGTGCCAGCAGTTTGAAAGAGGAATCACCCCTCCACTTT

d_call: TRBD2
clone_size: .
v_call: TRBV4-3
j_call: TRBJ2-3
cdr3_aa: CASSPGLAGPDTQYF
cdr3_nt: TGCGCCAGCAGCCCGGGACTAGCGGGACCAGATACGCAGTATTTT

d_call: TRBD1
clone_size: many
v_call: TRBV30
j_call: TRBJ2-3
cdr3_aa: CAWTSTGGPQRTQYF
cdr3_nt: TGTGCCTGGACCTCGACAGGGGGCCCACAACGGACGCAGTATTTT

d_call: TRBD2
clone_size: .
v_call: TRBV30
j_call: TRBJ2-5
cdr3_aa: CAWTKRGGETQYF
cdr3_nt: TGTGCCTGGACCAAAAGGGGAGGGGAGACCCAGTACTTC

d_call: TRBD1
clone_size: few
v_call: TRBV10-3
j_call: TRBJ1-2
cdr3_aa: CAISDLDREPYGYTF
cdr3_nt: TGTGCCATCAGTGACTTGGACAGGGAGCCATATGGCTACACCTTC

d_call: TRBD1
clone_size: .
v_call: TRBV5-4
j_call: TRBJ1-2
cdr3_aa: CASSGHSGGRDYGYTF
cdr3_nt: TGTGCCAGCAGCGGTCACTCAGGGGGCAGGGACTATGGCTACACCTTC

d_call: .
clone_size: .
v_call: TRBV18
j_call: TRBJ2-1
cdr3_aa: CASSRDSGDNEQFF
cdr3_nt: TGTGCCAGCTCACGAGATAGCGGCGACAATGAGCAGTTCTTC

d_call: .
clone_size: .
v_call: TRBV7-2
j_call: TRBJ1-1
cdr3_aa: CASSFSSLNTEAFF
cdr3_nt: TGTGCCAGCAGCTTCTCCAGTTTGAACACTGAAGCTTTCTTT

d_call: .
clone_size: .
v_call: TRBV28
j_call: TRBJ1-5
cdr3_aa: CASSLVGGVNSPQHF
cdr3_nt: TGTGCCAGCAGTTTGGTGGGGGGTGTCAATTCTCCCCAGCATTTT

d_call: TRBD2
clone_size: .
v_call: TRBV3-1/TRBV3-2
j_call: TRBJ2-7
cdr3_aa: CASSQRLAGVYEQYF
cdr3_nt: TGTGCCAGCAGCCAACGCCTAGCGGGGGTCTACGAGCAGTACTTC

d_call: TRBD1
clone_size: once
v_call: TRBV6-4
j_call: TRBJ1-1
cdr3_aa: CASRKSGTGGGTEAFF
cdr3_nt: TGTGCCAGCAGAAAGTCCGGGACAGGGGGCGGGACTGAAGCTTTCTTT

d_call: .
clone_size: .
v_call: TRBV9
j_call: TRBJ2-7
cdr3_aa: CASSEGDPYEQYF
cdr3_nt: TGTGCCAGCAGCGAGGGGGATCCCTACGAGCAGTACTTC

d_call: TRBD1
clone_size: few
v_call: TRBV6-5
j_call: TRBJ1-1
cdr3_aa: CASSEDRVRTEAFF
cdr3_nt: TGTGCCAGCAGCGAGGACAGGGTGAGGACTGAAGCTTTCTTT

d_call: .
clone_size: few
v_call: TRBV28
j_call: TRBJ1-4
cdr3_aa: CASSLTREELFF
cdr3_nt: TGTGCCAGCAGTTTAACCAGGGAGGAACTGTTTTTT

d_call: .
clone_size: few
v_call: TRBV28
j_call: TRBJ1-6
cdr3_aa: CASYPGGSPMRTLHF
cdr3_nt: TGTGCCAGCTACCCGGGGGGCTCGCCCATGCGAACCCTCCACTTT

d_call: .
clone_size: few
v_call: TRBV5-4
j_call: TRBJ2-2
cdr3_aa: CASSLWGRAPGELFF
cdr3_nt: TGTGCCAGCAGCTTGTGGGGGCGGGCCCCCGGGGAGCTGTTTTTT

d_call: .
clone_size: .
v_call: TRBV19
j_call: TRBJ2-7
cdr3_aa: CASSGGTLAGEQYF
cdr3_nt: TGTGCCAGTAGTGGCGGAACCTTAGCCGGCGAGCAGTACTTC

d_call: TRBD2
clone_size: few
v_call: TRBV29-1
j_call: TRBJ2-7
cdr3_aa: CSANTGGRYEQYF
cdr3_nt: TGCAGCGCCAACACGGGAGGGCGATACGAGCAGTACTTC

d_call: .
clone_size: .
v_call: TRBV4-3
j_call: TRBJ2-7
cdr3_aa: CASSQLRTASYEQYF
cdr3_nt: TGCGCCAGCAGCCAGCTCCGGACTGCTTCCTACGAGCAGTACTTC

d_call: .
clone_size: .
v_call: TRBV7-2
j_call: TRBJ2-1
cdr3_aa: CASSLTFVSSYNEQFF
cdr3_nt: TGTGCCAGCAGCCTCACTTTCGTAAGCTCCTACAATGAGCAGTTCTTC

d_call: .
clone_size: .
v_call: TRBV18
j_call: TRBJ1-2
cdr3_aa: CASSPSLANYGYTF
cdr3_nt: TGTGCCAGCTCACCAAGCCTAGCTAACTATGGCTACACCTTC

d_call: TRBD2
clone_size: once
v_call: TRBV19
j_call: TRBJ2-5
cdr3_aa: CASSIERAGAGQETQYF
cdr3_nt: TGTGCCAGTAGTATAGAACGAGCGGGGGCGGGCCAAGAGACCCAGTACTTC

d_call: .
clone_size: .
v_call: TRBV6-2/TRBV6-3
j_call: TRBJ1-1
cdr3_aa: CASSLRGDTRGSTEAFF
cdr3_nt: TGTGCCAGCAGTTTACGGGGGGACACCCGGGGGAGCACTGAAGCTTTCTTT

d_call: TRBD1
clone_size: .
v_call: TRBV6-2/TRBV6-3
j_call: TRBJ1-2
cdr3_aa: CASSSGDRGIYGYTF
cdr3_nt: TGTGCCAGCAGTTCTGGAGACAGGGGGATCTATGGCTACACCTTC

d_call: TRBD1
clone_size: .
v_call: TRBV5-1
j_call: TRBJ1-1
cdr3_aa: CASSDGDSRNTEAFF
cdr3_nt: TGCGCCAGCAGCGACGGGGACAGCCGGAACACTGAAGCTTTCTTT

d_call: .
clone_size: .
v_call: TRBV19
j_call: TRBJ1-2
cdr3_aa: CASAGIGYGYTF
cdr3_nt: TGTGCCAGTGCAGGGATAGGGTATGGCTACACCTTC

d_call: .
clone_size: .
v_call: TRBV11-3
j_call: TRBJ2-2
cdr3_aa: CASSLEALNTGELFF
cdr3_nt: TGTGCCAGCAGCTTAGAGGCTTTAAACACCGGGGAGCTGTTTTTT

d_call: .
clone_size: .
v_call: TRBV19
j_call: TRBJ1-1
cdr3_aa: CASSPGLLNTEAFF
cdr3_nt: TGTGCCAGTAGTCCAGGACTGCTAAACACTGAAGCTTTCTTT

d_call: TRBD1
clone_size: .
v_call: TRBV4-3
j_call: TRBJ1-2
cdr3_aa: CASSQEEGAGGYTF
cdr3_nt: TGCGCCAGCAGCCAAGAAGAGGGGGCGGGTGGCTACACCTTC

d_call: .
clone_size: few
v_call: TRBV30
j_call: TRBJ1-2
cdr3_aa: CAWSPQKGNYGYTF
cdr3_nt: TGTGCCTGGAGTCCGCAGAAGGGGAACTATGGCTACACCTTC

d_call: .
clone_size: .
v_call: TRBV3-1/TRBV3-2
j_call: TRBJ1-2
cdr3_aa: CASSQVGQVHGYTF
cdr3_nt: TGTGCCAGCAGCCAAGTAGGTCAGGTACATGGCTACACCTTC

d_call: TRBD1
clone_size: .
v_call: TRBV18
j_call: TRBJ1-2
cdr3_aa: CASSSRTGGNFYYTF
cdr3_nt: TGTGCCAGCTCATCCCGGACAGGGGGAAATTTTTACTACACCTTC

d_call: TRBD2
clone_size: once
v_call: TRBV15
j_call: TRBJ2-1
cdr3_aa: CATSRGTSVNEQFF
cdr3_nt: TGTGCCACCAGCAGGGGGACTAGCGTCAATGAGCAGTTCTTC

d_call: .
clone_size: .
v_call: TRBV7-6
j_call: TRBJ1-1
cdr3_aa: CASSLRLDTEAFF
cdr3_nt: TGTGCCAGCAGCTTACGACTGGATACTGAAGCTTTCTTT

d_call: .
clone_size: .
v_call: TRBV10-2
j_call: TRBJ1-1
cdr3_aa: CASSGSYWEAFF
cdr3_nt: TGCGCCAGCAGTGGGTCCTATTGGGAGGCTTTCTTT

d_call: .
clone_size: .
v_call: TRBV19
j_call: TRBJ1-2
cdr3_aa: CASSIGAGPFNYGYTF
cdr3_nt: TGTGCCAGTAGTATAGGGGCAGGCCCTTTTAACTATGGCTACACCTTC